This T cell receptor beta chain was documented in a study of blood T cells in healthy people across ages. Total RNA was extracted at no less than 5.5 micrograms per sample. CDR3 length: 15 amino acids. V lost 2 bases to trimming and J lost 8 bases, with 21 bases between them. Germline-derived CDR1 and CDR2 are SQVTM and ANQGSEA. Study-level points and caveats: Naive T cell percentage and TCR beta diversity correlated strongly.

Combining a sample-barcoded 5' primer with a J-beta primer mix, a second PCR ran for roughly 7 to 12 cycles. Each cDNA molecule was tagged by a template-switch adaptor with 12 random nucleotides. All samples gave at least 2.5 million CDR3-containing paired-end reads. TCRdb re-derived calls from the 5' RACE reads in MiXCR, one entry per CDR3 protein. This table holds about a million distinct CDR3 sequences, more than 30% found once. In this sample, this clonotype turned up many times. Antigen unknown. The sequence came from a young man in good health. The gene calls are TRBV29-1 and TRBJ1-2, with D tentatively TRBD1 (5 bases). Sequenced sample: blood. This chain's CDR3 is CSVERNDSPRGGYTF. CDR3 coding DNA: TGCAGCGTTGAACGGAACGACAGTCCCAGAGGAGGCTACACCTTC.